This TCR beta chain came from a study of T-cell memory formation after mild COVID-19. Study as a whole: Largely donor-specific sequence clusters came from a couple of donors. Points from the study as a whole: Clones that contracted clustered mainly in CM and EM if CD4+ and in EMRA if CD8+. Clones shrinking between day 15 and 85 showed a balanced CD4/CD8 split, and those that grew later tilted toward CD4+.

Constant-segment primers served in 5'RACE that generated TCR alpha and TCR beta cDNA libraries bearing sample barcodes and UMIs. TCRdb itself ran the 5' RACE reads through MiXCR, one entry per CDR3 protein. The sample shows 550,000 to 700,000 distinct CDR3 sequences, about 20% of them seen only once. V lost 4 bases to trimming and J lost 1 base, with 10 bases between them. Germline loops: CDR1 LNHDA, CDR2 SQIVND (reference sequence). The CDR3 length is 14 residues. Of note for this clonotype: Its antigen is undetermined.

The chain joins TRBV19 to TRBJ2-5; maybe TRBD2 (6 bases). The sequenced material came from PBMCs or a T cell subset sorted from them (not recorded which). The TCR comes from an adult woman who had mild COVID-19 (a few samples of this study predate the infection). Cell type and time point are not known. The CDR3 DNA reads as TGTGCCAGTAGTACTGGGAGGTTCCAAGAGACCCAGTACTTC. Protein product: CASSTGRFQETQYF.